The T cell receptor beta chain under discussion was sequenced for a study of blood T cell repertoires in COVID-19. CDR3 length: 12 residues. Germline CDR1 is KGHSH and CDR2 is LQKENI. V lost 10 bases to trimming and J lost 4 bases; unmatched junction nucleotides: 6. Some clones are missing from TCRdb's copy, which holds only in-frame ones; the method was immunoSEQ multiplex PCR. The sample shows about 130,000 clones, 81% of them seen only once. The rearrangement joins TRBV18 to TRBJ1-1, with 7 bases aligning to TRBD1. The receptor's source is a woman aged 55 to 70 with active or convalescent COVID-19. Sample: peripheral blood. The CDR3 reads CATSKGATEAFF. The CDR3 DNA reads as TGTGCCACCTCTAAGGGGGCCACTGAAGCTTTCTTT.